This T cell receptor (beta chain) is from a study of Graves' ophthalmopathy and Graves' hyperthyroidism. Findings and caveats of the study: Ophthalmopathy and stable hyperthyroidism were discriminated by a 13-signature model, with about 90% sensitivity and under 84% specificity. The model flagged ophthalmopathy progression at approximately 70% sensitivity and 72% to 85% specificity. The authors also found most expanded thyroid clonotypes above 0.001 frequency in blood.

The length of the CDR3 is 14 residues. Germline CDR1 is SGHTA and CDR2 is FQGNSA. Trimming shortened V by 3 bases and J by 1 base, and 7 bases separated the two germline ends. In its sample, this clonotype was seen many times. Its antigen remains unidentified. Investigators amplified TCR beta CDR3 regions from RNA transcripts. RT-PCR in the first round used HTBI primers; a second-round multiplex PCR followed. TCRdb re-derived calls from the multiplex PCR reads in MiXCR, one entry per CDR3 protein. The sample carries around 1,000,000 distinct CDR3 sequences, approximately 35% recorded once. The sequencing input was peripheral blood or thyroid tissue (not recorded which). The sequence was obtained from an adult man with Graves' hyperthyroidism. The rearrangement uses TRBV7-2 and TRBJ1-5; D remains ambiguous. CDR3 sequence reads: CASSFMGSNQPQHF. CDR3 nucleotide sequence: TGTGCCAGCAGCTTTATGGGGAGCAATCAGCCCCAGCATTTT. Looking up the rest from reference TRBV7-2 and TRBJ1-5 gives the full variable domain: GAGVSQSPSNKVTEKGKDVELRCDPISGHTALYWYRQSLGQGLEFLIYFQGNSAPDKSGLPSDRFSAERTGGSVSTLTIQRTQQEDSAVYLCASSFMGSNQPQHFGDGTRLSIL.